A single sample is the source of the 8 T cell receptor beta chains below, sequenced in a study of shared clonotypes between healthy human individuals. Generated by immunoSEQ multiplex PCR, the TCRdb table keeps only in-frame clones and is missing some. Among hundreds of thousands of clones listed, 60% to 75% were seen once. The specimen was memory CD4+ T cells sorted from blood. Subset denoted: CD45RA-negative fraction. The receptors originated from a woman in her twenties or thirties in good health.

V gene TRBV28 combines with J gene TRBJ2-7; the D is unclear. The CDR3 consists of 15 residues. The ends were cut back, 5 bases at V and 7 bases at J, with 21 bases in the middle. Germline lookup yields CDR1 MDHEN and CDR2 SYDVKM. CDR3 coding DNA: TGTGCCAGCAGTGCCCTGGGCTCCACCCCTATTGAGCAGTACTTC. Translating gives CASSALGSTPIEQYF.

The chain joins TRBV6-1 to TRBJ1-5; no clear D gene. Deletions cut 2 bases from V and 4 bases from J, with 3 bases between. Germline CDR1 reads MNHNS; CDR2 reads SASEGT. The CDR3 totals 12 residues. The CDR3 loop is CASSELNQPQHF. CDR3 nucleotide sequence: TGTGCCAGCAGTGAATTGAATCAGCCCCAGCATTTT.

The chain is built from TRBV5-5 and TRBJ2-7; D is ambiguous. V lost 0 bases to trimming and J lost 2 bases, with 9 bases between them. The CDR3 is made up of 14 amino acids. Germline V gene data show CDR1 as SGHKS and CDR2 as YYEKEE (reference sequence). The CDR3 loop is CASSLVVGTYEQYF. The CDR3 DNA is TGTGCCAGCAGCTTGGTGGTAGGAACCTACGAGCAGTACTTC.

The V gene is TRBV7-3, the J gene TRBJ2-3; the match to TRBD1 covers 9 bases. V trimming: 2 bases; J trimming: 5 bases; junction bases outside the gene matches: 8. The CDR3 runs to 16 residues. Germline V gene sequence: CDR1 SGHTA, CDR2 FQGTGA. CDR3 residues: CASSLGPGQGQDTQYF. The CDR3 region has the DNA TGTGCCAGCAGCTTAGGTCCGGGACAGGGCCAAGATACGCAGTATTTT.

This chain uses TRBV29-1 with TRBJ2-7; D might be TRBD2 (6 bases). Germline values: CDR1 SQVTM, CDR2 ANQGSEA. The CDR3 consists of 11 residues. Trimming pared 4 bases from V and 5 bases from J, leaving 9 bases between. DNA for the CDR3: TGCAGCGTTGGGGGGGTTCACGAGCAGTACTTC. This codes for CSVGGVHEQYF.

The chain links TRBV7-9 to TRBJ1-2, with 7 bases aligning to TRBD1. Germline V CDR1 and CDR2: SEHNR, FQNEAQ (reference sequence). With V trimmed by 11 bases and J by 6 bases, 9 bases remained unmatched. The CDR3 is 12 amino acids. Written as DNA, the CDR3 is TGTGCCCTCGGAGGGGGCGTGGATGGCTACACCTTC. It is translated as CALGGGVDGYTF.

This clone was counted only a few times. The same CDR3 can be traced to other DNA sequences in this sample. The chain couples TRBV6-1 to TRBJ2-6; D is unresolved. Germline V gene sequence: CDR1 MNHNS, CDR2 SASEGT. CDR3 length equals 15 residues. V was pared by 3 bases and J by 4 bases, with 10 bases between. CDR3 nucleotide sequence: TGTGCCAGCAGTGAGGACCCCTCGGGGGCCAACGTCCTGACTTTC. This sequence encodes CASSEDPSGANVLTF.

This clone was counted a few times. The chain recombines TRBV5-5 with TRBJ2-2; 8 nucleotides align to TRBD2. Losses at the gene ends were 4 bases for V and 2 bases for J; bases not matched to a gene: 7. Germline V CDR1 and CDR2: SGHKS, YYEKEE (reference sequence). The CDR3 totals 16 residues. For the CDR3, the DNA is TGTGCCAGCAGCAAAAGACTAGCGACAAACACCGGGGAGCTGTTTTTT. As protein: CASSKRLATNTGELFF.